This paragraph covers one TCR beta chain sequence. Assay used: immunoSEQ multiplex PCR; TCRdb lists only in-frame clones, some missing. The sample lists 90,000 to 95,000 clones, 75% to 80% occurring once. The data stem from a study of cytotoxic CD8 clonotypes in ibrutinib-treated CLL. The CDR3 runs 12 residues. In germline, CDR1 is SGHVS, CDR2 FQNEAQ. V was shortened by 3 bases and J by 8 bases, with 10 bases between the two germline ends. The sequences come from PBMCs, collected after 24 months of ibrutinib treatment. The chain uses TRBV7-8 and TRBJ1-2, with unresolved D. This TCR came from a human donor with chronic lymphocytic leukemia. This CDR3 is CASSLVGLGYTF. The DNA for the CDR3 is TGTGCCAGCAGCTTGGTAGGGCTCGGCTACACCTTC. The whole variable domain, filled in from reference TRBV7-8 and TRBJ1-2, reads GAGVSQSPRYKVAKRGQDVALRCDPISGHVSLFWYQQALGQGPEFLTYFQNEAQLDKSGLPSDRFFAERPEGSVSTLKIQRTQQEDSAVYLCASSLVGLGYTFGSGTRLTVV.